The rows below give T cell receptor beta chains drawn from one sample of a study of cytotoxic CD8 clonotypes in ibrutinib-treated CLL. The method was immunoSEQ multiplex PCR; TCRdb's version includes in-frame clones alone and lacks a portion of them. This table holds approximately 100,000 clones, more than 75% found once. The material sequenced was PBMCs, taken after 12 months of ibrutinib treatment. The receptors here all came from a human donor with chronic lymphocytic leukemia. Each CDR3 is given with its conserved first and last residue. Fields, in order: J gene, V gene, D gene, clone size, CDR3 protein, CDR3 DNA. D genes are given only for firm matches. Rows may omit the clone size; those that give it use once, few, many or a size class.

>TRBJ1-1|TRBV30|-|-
CAWSVTGTEAFF
TGTGCCTGGAGTGTAACCGGGACTGAAGCTTTCTTT
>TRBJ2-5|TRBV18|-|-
CASSPLEGQETQYF
TGTGCCAGCTCACCCCTCGAGGGACAAGAGACCCAGTACTTC
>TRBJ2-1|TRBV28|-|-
CASSLPQFGNEQFF
TGTGCCAGCAGTTTACCCCAATTCGGAAATGAGCAGTTCTTC
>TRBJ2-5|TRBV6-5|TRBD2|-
CASSGTSGAQETQYF
TGTGCCAGCAGTGGGACTAGCGGGGCACAAGAGACCCAGTACTTC
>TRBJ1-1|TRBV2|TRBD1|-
CASSDSRDRGITEAFF
TGTGCCAGCAGTGATTCCCGGGACAGGGGGATCACTGAAGCTTTCTTT
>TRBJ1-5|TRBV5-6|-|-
CASSLFGAGLSNQPQHF
TGTGCCAGCAGCTTGTTCGGGGCAGGGCTTAGCAATCAGCCCCAGCATTTT
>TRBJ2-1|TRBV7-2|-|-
CASSLDNEQFF
TGTGCCAGCAGCCTAGACAATGAGCAGTTCTTC
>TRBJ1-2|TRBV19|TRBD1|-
CASSIAGGAGYGYTF
TGTGCCAGTAGTATAGCAGGGGGCGCCGGCTATGGCTACACCTTC
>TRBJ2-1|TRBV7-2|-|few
CASSLRATAYNEQFF
TGTGCCAGCAGCTTACGGGCCACGGCCTACAATGAGCAGTTCTTC
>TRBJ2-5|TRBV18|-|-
CASSSGGGQETQYF
TGTGCCAGCTCATCAGGCGGCGGGCAAGAGACCCAGTACTTC
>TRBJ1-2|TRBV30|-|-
CAWSGTGWGYTF
TGTGCCTGGAGTGGAACGGGATGGGGCTACACCTTC
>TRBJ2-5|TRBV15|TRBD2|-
CATSTRGGREETQYF
TGTGCCACCAGTACGCGGGGGGGCCGGGAAGAGACCCAGTACTTC
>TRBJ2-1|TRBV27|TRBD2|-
CASSSGVGGNEQFF
TGTGCCAGCTCTAGCGGGGTAGGGGGCAATGAGCAGTTCTTC
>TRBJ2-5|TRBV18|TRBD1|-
CASSRQGAEETQYF
TGTGCCAGCTCACGACAGGGGGCTGAAGAGACCCAGTACTTC
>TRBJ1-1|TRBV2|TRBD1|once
CASTTGTGAAFF
TGTGCCAGCACCACCGGGACAGGTGCCGCTTTCTTT
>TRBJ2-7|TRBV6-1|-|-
CASTLSVSTGYEQYF
TGTGCCAGCACCCTGTCAGTATCGACAGGCTACGAGCAGTACTTC
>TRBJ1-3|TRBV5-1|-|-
CASSSGSGNTIYF
TGCGCCAGCAGCTCAGGGTCGGGAAACACCATATATTTT
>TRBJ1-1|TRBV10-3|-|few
CAISPGANTEAFF
TGTGCCATCAGTCCGGGGGCGAACACTGAAGCTTTCTTT
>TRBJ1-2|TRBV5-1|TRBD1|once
CASSLEGGTGNYGYTF
TGCGCCAGCAGCTTGGAGGGAGGGACAGGGAACTATGGCTACACCTTC
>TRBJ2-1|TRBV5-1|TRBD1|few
CASTRGGDRGTNEQFF
TGCGCCAGCACCCGAGGTGGGGACAGGGGGACTAATGAGCAGTTCTTC
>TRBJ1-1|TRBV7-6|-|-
CASSRGLNTEAFF
TGTGCCAGCAGCCGAGGACTAAACACGGAAGCTTTCTTT
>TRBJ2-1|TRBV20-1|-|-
CSASQEDEQFF
TGCAGTGCTTCACAGGAGGATGAGCAGTTCTTC
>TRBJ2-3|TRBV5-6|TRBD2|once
CASSLAGVSTDTQYF
TGTGCCAGCAGCTTAGCGGGGGTATCCACAGATACGCAGTATTTT
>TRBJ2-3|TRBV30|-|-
CAWQRGDTQYF
TGTGCCTGGCAAAGGGGTGATACGCAGTATTTT
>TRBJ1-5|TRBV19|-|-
CASRNLLRGSNQPQHF
TGTGCCAGTAGAAACCTCTTAAGGGGTAGCAATCAGCCCCAGCATTTT
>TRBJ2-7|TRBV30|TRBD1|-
CAWSTLGQARDQYF
TGTGCCTGGAGTACCTTAGGACAGGCCAGGGACCAGTACTTC
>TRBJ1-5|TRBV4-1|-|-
CASSHTQPQHF
TGCGCCAGCAGCCATACTCAGCCCCAGCATTTT
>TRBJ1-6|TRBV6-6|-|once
CASTLPGYNSPLHF
TGTGCCAGCACCCTTCCAGGGTATAATTCACCCCTCCACTTT
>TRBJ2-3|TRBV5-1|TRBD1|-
CASSSGTEGSTDTQYF
TGCGCCAGCAGCTCAGGGACAGAGGGTAGCACAGATACGCAGTATTTT
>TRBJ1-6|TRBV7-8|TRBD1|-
CASSESPGQGAPLHF
TGTGCCAGCAGCGAATCCCCGGGACAGGGCGCACCCCTCCACTTT
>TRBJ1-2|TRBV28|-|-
CASSLEGALKGYTF
TGTGCCAGCAGTTTAGAAGGGGCGTTAAAGGGCTACACCTTC
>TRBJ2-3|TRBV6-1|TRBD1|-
CASKTQGADTQYF
TGTGCCAGCAAAACCCAGGGGGCAGATACGCAGTATTTT
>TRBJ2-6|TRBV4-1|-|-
CASSQEGRVVVLTF
TGCGCCAGCAGCCAAGAAGGCAGGGTCGTTGTCCTGACTTTC
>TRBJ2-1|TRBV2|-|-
CASSEVHGIGDEQFF
TGTGCCAGCAGTGAAGTCCATGGGATTGGGGATGAGCAGTTCTTC
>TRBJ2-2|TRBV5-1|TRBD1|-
CASSYTGTELVGELFF
TGCGCCAGCAGCTATACCGGGACAGAATTAGTCGGGGAGCTGTTTTTT
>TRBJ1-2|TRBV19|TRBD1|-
CASRSPQGAGGYTF
TGTGCCAGTAGAAGCCCGCAGGGGGCAGGAGGCTACACCTTC
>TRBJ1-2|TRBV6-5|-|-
CASRGSQADGYTF
TGTGCCAGCAGAGGGTCACAGGCGGATGGCTACACCTTC
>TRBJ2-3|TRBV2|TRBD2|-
CASGPFTSVADTQYF
TGTGCCAGCGGACCATTCACTAGCGTGGCAGATACGCAGTATTTT
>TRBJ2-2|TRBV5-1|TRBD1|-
CASSLGQGLTGELFF
TGCGCCAGCAGCTTGGGACAGGGGTTGACCGGGGAGCTGTTTTTT
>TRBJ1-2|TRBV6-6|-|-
CASSRDINYGYTF
TGTGCCAGCAGCCGAGATATCAACTATGGCTACACCTTC
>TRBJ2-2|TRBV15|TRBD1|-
CATSRIRGQGRAGELFF
TGTGCCACCAGCAGGATTCGCGGACAGGGCCGGGCCGGGGAGCTGTTTTTT
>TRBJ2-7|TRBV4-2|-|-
CASSPLPSQVGEQYF
TGTGCCAGCAGCCCACTCCCCAGCCAGGTAGGAGAGCAGTACTTC
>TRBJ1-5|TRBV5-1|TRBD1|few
CASSLTPSQGANQPQHF
TGCGCCAGCAGCTTAACCCCGAGCCAGGGGGCGAATCAGCCCCAGCATTTT
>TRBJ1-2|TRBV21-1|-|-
CASTTGTGAPCDGYTF
TGTGCCAGCACCACAGGGACAGGGGCTCCGTGTGATGGCTACACCTTC
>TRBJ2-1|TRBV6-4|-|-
CASSEALRGEQFF
TGTGCCAGCAGCGAGGCTCTTCGGGGGGAGCAGTTCTTC
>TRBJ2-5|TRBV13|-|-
CASSLGGGEETQYF
TGTGCCAGCAGCTTAGGGGGCGGGGAAGAGACCCAGTACTTC
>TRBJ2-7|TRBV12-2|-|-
CASSSLHEQYF
TGTGCCAGCAGCTCCTTACACGAGCAGTACTTC
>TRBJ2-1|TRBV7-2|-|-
CASSLAVSYNEQFF
TGTGCCAGCAGCTTAGCGGTTTCCTACAATGAGCAGTTCTTC
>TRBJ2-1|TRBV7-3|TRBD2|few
CASSSGTSGARTDEQFF
TGTGCCAGCAGCTCAGGGACTAGCGGGGCCCGAACGGATGAGCAGTTCTTC
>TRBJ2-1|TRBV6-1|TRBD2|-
CASSATSGGRSDEQFF
TGTGCCAGCAGTGCGACTAGCGGGGGTAGAAGCGATGAGCAGTTCTTC
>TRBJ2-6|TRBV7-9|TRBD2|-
CASSSQGSGGPGANVLTF
TGTGCCAGCAGCTCCCAGGGTAGCGGGGGACCTGGGGCCAACGTCCTGACTTTC
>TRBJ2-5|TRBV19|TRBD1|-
CASRGQGMIGETQYF
TGTGCCAGTAGGGGACAGGGTATGATTGGAGAGACCCAGTACTTC
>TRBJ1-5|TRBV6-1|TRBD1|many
CASSDGTGRNQPQHF
TGTGCCAGCAGTGACGGGACAGGGCGAAATCAGCCCCAGCATTTT
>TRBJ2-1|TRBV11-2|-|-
CASSTFSGTGNEQFF
TGTGCCAGCAGCACGTTTTCTGGGACGGGGAATGAGCAGTTCTTC